Only one count was recorded for the clone carrying this T cell receptor beta chain. Here immunoSEQ multiplex PCR was the method, and the copy in TCRdb shows in-frame clones only, minus some. Here the sample spans roughly 430,000 clones, about 88% being singletons. The record originates from a study of blood T cell repertoires in COVID-19. Study-wide background: PBMCs, B-cell-depleted T cells, or T cells provided the cDNA or gDNA that made up the material.

Enrollees, about 18 to 89 years old, lived in 24 US areas. V was cut by 3 bases and J by 0 bases, with 5 bases left in between. Germline loops: CDR1 SGHAT, CDR2 FQNNGV. The CDR3 has 14 amino acids. This chain joins TRBV11-2 and TRBJ1-4, with D hard to call. The clonotype was recovered from a woman aged 18-30 years who had been exposed to COVID-19. The specimen sequenced was PBMCs or T cells enriched from blood (not recorded which). CDR3 amino acids: CASSFRSTNEKLFF. The CDR3 DNA sequence: TGTGCCAGCAGCTTCCGGTCAACTAATGAAAAACTGTTTTTT.